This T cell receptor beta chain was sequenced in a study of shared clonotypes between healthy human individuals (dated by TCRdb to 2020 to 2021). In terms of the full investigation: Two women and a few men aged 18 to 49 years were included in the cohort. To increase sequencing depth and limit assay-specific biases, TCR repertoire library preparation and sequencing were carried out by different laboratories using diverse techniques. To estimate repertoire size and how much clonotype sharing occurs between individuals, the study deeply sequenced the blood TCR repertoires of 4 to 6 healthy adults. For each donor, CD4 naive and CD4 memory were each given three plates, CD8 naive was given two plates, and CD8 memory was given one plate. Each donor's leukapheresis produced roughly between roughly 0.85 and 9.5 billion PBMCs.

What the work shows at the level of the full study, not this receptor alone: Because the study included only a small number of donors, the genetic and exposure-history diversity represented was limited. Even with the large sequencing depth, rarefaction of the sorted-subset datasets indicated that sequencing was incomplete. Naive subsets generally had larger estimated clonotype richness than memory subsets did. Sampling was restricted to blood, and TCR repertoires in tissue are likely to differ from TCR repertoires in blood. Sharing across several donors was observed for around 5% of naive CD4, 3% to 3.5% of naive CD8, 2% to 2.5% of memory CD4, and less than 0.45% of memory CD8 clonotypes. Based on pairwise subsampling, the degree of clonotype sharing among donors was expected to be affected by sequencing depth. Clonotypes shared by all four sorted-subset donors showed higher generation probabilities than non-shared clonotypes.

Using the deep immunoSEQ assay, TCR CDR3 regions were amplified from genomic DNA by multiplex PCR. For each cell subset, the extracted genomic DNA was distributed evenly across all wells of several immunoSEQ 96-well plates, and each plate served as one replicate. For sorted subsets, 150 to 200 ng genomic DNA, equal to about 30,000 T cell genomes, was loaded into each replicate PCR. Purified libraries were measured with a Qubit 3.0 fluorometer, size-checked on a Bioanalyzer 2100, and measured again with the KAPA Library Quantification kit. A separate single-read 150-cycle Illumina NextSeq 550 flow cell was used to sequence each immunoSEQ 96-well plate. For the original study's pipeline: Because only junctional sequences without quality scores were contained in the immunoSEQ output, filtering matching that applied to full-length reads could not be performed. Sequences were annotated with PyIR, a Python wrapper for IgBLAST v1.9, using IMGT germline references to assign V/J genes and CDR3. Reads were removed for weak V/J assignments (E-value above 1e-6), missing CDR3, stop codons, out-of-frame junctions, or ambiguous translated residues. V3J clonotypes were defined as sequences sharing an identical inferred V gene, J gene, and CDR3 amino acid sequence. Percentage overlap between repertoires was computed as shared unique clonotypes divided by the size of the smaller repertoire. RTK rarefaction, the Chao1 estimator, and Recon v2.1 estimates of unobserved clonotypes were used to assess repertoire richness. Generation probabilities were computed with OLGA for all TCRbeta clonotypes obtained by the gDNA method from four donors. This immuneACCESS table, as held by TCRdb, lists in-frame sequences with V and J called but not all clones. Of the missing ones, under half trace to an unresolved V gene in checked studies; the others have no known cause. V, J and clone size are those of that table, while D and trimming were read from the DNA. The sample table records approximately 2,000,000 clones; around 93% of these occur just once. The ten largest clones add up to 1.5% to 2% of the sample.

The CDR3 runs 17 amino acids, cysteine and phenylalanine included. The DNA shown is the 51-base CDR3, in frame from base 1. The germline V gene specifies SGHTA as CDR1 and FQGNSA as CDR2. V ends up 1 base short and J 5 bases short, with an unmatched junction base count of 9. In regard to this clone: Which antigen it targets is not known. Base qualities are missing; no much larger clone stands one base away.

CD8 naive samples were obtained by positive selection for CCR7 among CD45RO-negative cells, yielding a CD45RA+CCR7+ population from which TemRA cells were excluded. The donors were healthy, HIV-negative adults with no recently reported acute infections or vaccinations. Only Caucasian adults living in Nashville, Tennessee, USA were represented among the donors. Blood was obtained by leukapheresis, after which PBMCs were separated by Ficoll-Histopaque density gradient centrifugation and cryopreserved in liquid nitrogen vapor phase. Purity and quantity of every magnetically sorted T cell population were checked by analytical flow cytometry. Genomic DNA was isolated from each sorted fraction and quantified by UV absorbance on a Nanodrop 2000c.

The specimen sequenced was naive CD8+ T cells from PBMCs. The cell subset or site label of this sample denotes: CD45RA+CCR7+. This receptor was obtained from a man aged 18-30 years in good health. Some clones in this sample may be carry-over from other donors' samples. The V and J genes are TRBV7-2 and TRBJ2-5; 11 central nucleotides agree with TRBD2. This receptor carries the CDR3 CASSLVGASGRRETQYF. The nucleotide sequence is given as TGTGCCAGCAGCTTAGTTGGGGCTAGCGGGAGGAGGGAGACCCAGTACTTC.